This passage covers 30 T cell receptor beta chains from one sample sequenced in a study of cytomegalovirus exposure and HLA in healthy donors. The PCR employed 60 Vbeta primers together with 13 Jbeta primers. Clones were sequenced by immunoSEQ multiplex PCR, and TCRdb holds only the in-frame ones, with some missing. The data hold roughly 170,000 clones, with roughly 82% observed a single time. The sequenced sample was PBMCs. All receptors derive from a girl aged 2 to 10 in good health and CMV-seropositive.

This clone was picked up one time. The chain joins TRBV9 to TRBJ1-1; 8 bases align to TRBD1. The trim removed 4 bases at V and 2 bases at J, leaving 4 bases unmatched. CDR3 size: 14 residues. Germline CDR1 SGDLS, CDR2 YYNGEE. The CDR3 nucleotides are TGTGCCAGCAGCCAGGGGGCAGGAAACACTGAAGCTTTCTTT. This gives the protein CASSQGAGNTEAFF.

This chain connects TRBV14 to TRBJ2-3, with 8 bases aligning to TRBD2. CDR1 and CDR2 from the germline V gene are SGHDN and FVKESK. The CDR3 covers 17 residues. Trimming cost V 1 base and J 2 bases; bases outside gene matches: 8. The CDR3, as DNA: TGTGCCAGCAGCCAAGTTCCGACTAGCGTCTCCACAGATACGCAGTATTTT. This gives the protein CASSQVPTSVSTDTQYF.

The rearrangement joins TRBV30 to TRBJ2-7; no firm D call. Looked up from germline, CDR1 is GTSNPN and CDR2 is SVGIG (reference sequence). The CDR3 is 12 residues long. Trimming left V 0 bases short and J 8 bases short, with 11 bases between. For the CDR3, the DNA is TGTGCCTGGAGTGTAGGAGTATCCAAGCAGTACTTC. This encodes CAWSVGVSKQYF. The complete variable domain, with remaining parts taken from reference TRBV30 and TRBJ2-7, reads SQTIHQWPATLVQPVGSPLSLECTVEGTSNPNLYWYRQAAGRGLQLLFYSVGIGQISSEVPQNLSASRPQDRQFILSSKKLLLSDSGFYLCAWSVGVSKQYFGPGTRLTVT.

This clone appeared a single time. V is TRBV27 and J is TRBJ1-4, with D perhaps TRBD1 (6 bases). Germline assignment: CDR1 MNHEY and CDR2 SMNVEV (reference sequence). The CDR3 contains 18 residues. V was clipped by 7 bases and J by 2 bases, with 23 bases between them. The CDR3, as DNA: TGTGCCAGCACCTACTATTTGGCAGGGGATGTTACTAATGAAAAACTGTTTTTT. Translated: CASTYYLAGDVTNEKLFF.

The CDR3 spells CASSLGGTGVGTEAFF. The CDR3, as DNA: TGCGCCAGCAGCTTGGGGGGGACAGGGGTGGGCACTGAAGCTTTCTTT. The V and J genes are TRBV5-1 and TRBJ1-1; 10 nucleotides agree with TRBD1. The V gene's germline CDR1 is SGHRS and CDR2 YFSETQ. With V trimmed by 0 bases and J by 4 bases, 6 bases remained unmatched. The CDR3 has 16 residues.

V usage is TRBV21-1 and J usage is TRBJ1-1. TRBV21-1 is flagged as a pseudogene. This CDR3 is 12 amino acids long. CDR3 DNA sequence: TGTGCCAGCAACCACTCCGGGGGGCACGCTTTCTTT. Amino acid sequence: CASNHSGGHAFF.

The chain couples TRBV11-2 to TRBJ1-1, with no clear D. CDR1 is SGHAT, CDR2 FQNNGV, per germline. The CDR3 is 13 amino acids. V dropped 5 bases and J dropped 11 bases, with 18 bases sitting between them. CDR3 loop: CASSPLRVRRAFF. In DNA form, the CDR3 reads TGTGCCAGCAGCCCATTACGTGTCCGTCGGGCTTTCTTT.

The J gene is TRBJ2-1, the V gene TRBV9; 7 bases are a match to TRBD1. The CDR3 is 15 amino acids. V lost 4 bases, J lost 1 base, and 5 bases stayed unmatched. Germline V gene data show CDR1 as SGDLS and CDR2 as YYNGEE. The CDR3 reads CASSIGGSSYNEQFF. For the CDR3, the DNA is TGTGCCAGCAGCATAGGGGGCTCATCCTACAATGAGCAGTTCTTC.

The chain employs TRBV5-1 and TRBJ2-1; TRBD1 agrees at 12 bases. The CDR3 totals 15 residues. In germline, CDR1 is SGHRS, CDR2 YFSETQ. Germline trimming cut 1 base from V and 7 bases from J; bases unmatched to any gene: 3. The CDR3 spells CASSLRDRGRNEQFF. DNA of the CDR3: TGCGCCAGCAGCTTGAGGGACAGGGGGCGGAATGAGCAGTTCTTC.

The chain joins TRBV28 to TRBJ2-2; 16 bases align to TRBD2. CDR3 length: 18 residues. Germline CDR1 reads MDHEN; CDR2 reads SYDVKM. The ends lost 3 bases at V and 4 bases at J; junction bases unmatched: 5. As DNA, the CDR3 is TGTGCCAGCAGTTTGGGACTAGCGGGAGGGCCGGGCACCGGGGAGCTGTTTTTT. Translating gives CASSLGLAGGPGTGELFF.

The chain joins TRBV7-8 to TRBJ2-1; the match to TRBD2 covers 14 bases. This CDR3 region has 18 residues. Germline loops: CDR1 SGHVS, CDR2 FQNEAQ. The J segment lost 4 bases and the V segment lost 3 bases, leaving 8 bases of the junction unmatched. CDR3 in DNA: TGTGCCAGCAGCTTTGGACTAGCGGGAGGCCCACTGTACAATGAGCAGTTCTTC. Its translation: CASSFGLAGGPLYNEQFF.

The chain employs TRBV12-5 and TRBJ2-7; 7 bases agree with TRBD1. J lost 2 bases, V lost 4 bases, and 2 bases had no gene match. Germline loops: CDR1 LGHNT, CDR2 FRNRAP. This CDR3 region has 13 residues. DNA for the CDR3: TGTGCTAGTGGTTACGGACAGGCCTACGAGCAGTACTTC. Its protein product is CASGYGQAYEQYF.

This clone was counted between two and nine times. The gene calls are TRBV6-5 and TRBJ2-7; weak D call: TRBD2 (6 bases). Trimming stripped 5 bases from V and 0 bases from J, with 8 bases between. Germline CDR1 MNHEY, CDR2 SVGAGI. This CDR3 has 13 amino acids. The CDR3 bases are TGTGCCAGCAGTAGCGGGTTCTCCTACGAGCAGTACTTC. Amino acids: CASSSGFSYEQYF.

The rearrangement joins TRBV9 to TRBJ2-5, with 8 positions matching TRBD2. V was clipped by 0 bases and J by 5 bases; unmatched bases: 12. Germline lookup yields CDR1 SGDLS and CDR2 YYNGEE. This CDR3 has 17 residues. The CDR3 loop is CASSVGAGGIPGETQYF. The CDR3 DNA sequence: TGTGCCAGCAGCGTAGGTGCGGGAGGCATCCCAGGGGAGACCCAGTACTTC.

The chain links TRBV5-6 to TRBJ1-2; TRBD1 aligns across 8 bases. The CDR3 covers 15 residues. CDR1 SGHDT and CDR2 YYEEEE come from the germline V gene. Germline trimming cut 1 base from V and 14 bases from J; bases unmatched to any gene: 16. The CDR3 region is CASSLLSQGARGWTF. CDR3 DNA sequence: TGTGCCAGCAGCTTGCTCTCGCAGGGGGCCCGAGGGTGGACCTTC.

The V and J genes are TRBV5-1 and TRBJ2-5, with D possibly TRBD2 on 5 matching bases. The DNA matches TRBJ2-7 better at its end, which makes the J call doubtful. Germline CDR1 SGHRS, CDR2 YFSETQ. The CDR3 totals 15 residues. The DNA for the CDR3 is TGCGCCAGCAGCTCTAACGACGGCGGGTTCTACGAGCAGTACTTC. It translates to CASSSNDGGFYEQYF.

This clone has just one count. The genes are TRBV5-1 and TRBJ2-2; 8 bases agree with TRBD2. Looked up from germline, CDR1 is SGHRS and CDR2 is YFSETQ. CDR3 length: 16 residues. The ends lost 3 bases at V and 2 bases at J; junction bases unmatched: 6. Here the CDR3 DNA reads TGCGCCAGCAGCTCAGGGCTAGCGGGCAACACCGGGGAGCTGTTTTTT. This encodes CASSSGLAGNTGELFF.

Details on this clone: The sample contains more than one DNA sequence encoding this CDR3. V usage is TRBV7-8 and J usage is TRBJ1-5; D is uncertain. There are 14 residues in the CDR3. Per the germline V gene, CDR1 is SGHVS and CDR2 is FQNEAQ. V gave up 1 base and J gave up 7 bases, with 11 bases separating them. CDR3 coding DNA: TGTGCCAGCAGCTTAGAGCAGGCCAACCAGCCCCAGCATTTT. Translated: CASSLEQANQPQHF.

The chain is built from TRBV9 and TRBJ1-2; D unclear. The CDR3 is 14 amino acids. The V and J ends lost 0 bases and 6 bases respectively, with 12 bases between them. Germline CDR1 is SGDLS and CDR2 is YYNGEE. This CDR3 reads CASSVASTLNGYTF. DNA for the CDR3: TGTGCCAGCAGCGTAGCGAGTACGCTCAATGGCTACACCTTC. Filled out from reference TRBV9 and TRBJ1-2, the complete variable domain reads DSGVTQTPKHLITATGQRVTLRCSPRSGDLSVYWYQQSLDQGLQFLIQYYNGEERAKGNILERFSAQQFPDLHSELNLSSLELGDSALYFCASSVASTLNGYTFGSGTRLTVV.

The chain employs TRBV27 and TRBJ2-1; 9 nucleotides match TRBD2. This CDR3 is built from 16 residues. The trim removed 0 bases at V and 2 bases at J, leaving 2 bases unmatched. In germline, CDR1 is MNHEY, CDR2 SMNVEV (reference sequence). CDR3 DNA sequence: TGTGCCAGCAGTTTATCTAGCGGGAGTCCCTACAATGAGCAGTTCTTC. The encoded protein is CASSLSSGSPYNEQFF.

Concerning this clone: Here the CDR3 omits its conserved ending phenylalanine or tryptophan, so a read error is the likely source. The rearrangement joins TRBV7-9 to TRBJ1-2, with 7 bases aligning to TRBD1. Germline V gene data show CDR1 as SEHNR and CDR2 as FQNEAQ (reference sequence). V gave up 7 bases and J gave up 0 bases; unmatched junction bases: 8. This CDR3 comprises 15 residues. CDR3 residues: CASTNGDRSNYGYTV. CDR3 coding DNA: TGTGCCAGCACCAATGGGGACAGATCTAACTATGGCTACACCGTC.

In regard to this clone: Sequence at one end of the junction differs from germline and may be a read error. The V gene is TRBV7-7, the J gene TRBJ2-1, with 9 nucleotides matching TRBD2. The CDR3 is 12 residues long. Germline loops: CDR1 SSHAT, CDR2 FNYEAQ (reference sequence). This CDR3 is CASSPRGGEQFF. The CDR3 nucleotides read TGTGCTAGCAGCCCGCGGGGGGGTGAGCAGTTCTTC. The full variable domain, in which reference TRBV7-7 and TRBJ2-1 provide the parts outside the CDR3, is GAGVSQSPRYKVTKRGQDVTLRCDPISSHATLYWYQQALGQGPEFLTYFNYEAQPDKSGLPSDRFSAERPEGSISTLTIQRTEQRDSAMYRCASSPRGGEQFFGPGTRLTVL.

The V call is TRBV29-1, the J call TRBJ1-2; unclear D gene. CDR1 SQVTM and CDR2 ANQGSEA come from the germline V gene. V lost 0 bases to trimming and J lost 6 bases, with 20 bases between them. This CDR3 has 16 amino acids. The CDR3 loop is CSVEDFVAYGGDGYTF. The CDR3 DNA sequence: TGCAGCGTTGAAGATTTTGTTGCTTACGGAGGCGATGGCTACACCTTC. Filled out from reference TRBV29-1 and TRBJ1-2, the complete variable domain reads SAVISQKPSRDICQRGTSLTIQCQVDSQVTMMFWYRQQPGQSLTLIATANQGSEATYESGFVIDKFPISRPNLTFSTLTVSNMSPEDSSIYLCSVEDFVAYGGDGYTFGSGTRLTVV.

DNA of the CDR3: TGTGCCAGCAGTTTATTCGGGGGGGCCGCCTACAATGAGCAGTTCTTC. Translated, it gives CASSLFGGAAYNEQFF. The V call is TRBV27, the J call TRBJ2-1; 8 bases line up with TRBD2. Germline CDR1 and CDR2: MNHEY and SMNVEV (reference sequence). J was trimmed by 2 bases and V by 1 base; bases with no gene match: 4. The CDR3 totals 16 residues.

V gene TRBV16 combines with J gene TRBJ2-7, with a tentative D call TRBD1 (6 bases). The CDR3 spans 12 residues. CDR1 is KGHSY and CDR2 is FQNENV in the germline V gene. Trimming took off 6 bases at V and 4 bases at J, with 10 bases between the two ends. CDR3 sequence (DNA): TGTGCCAGCAGAGGGGGTCGGTACGAGCAGTACTTC. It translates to CASRGGRYEQYF.

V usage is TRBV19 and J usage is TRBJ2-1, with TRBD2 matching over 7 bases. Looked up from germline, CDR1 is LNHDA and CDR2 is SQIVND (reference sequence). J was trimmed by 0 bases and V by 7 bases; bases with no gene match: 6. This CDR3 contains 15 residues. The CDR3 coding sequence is TGTGCCAGTATACGAGGCGGGAGCTCCTACAATGAGCAGTTCTTC. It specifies CASIRGGSSYNEQFF.

The CDR3 loop is CASSGDVRRGYGYTF. The CDR3 DNA sequence: TGTGCCAGCAGCGGAGATGTCCGGAGGGGCTATGGCTACACCTTC. The chain employs TRBV7-8 and TRBJ1-2; D might be TRBD1 (5 bases). CDR3 length: 15 residues. Deletions cut 5 bases from V and 4 bases from J, with 17 bases between. Germline V gene lookup returns CDR1 SGHVS and CDR2 FQNEAQ. Full variable domain (missing parts from reference TRBV7-8 and TRBJ1-2): GAGVSQSPRYKVAKRGQDVALRCDPISGHVSLFWYQQALGQGPEFLTYFQNEAQLDKSGLPSDRFFAERPEGSVSTLKIQRTQQEDSAVYLCASSGDVRRGYGYTFGSGTRLTVV.

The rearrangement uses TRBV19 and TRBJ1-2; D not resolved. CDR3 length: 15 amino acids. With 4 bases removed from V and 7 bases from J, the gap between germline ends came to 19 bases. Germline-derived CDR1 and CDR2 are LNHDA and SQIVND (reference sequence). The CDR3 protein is CASSTLHRVLIGYTF. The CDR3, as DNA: TGTGCCAGTAGTACCCTACATCGGGTCCTTATTGGCTACACCTTC.

For the CDR3, the DNA is TGTGCCAGCAGCCAAGGCGATAACACCGGGGAGCTGTTTTTT. As protein: CASSQGDNTGELFF. This rearrangement joins TRBV4-2 to TRBJ2-2; no definite D call. The germline gives CDR1 LGHNA, CDR2 YNFKEQ. This CDR3 is 14 amino acids long. Deletions cut 1 base from V and 2 bases from J, with 5 bases between.

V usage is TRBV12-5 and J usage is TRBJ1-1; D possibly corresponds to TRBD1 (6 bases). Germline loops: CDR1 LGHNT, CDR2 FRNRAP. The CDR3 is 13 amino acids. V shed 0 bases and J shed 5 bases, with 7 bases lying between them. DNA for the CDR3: TGTGCTAGTGGTTTGGTAAGGGGGACTGAAGCTTTCTTT. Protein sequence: CASGLVRGTEAFF.